This is a list of T cell receptor beta chains from one sample in a study of T cells in localized non-small cell lung cancer. Libraries were prepared by immunoSEQ multiplex PCR; TCRdb keeps only in-frame clonotypes and omits some of them. Of roughly 2,600 clones detected, approximately 25% appear once; the ten largest clones hold roughly 12%. The starting material was lung tumor tissue, obtained before any cancer treatment. The receptors stem from a male donor at least 60 years old with stage II lung adenocarcinoma. Both conserved end residues are part of each CDR3. Each record gives: V gene, clone size, D gene, J gene, CDR3 protein, CDR3 DNA. A D gene is named only where the DNA matches it firmly. For some rows the clone size is stated as once, few or many, or as a class when expanded; others skip it.

TRBV28	few	TRBD2	TRBJ2-7	CASRFGLAGYEQYF	TGTGCCAGCAGATTCGGACTAGCGGGATACGAGCAGTACTTC
TRBV11-3	-	TRBD1	TRBJ1-4	CASSPGTAPTNEKLFF	TGTGCCAGCAGCCCAGGGACAGCTCCAACTAATGAAAAACTGTTTTTT
TRBV18	-	-	TRBJ1-5	CASSPTGTGFKAQHF	TGTGCCAGCTCACCAACAGGCACGGGGTTTAAGGCCCAGCATTTT
TRBV30	-	TRBD2	TRBJ2-1	CAWSIDPAGGLGGEFF	TGTGCCTGGAGTATTGACCCAGCGGGGGGCCTAGGGGGAGAGTTCTTC
TRBV11-3	few	-	TRBJ1-2	CASSLGGPAIPNYGYTF	TGTGCCAGCAGCTTGGGTGGCCCAGCGATCCCTAACTATGGCTACACCTTC
TRBV5-1	-	-	TRBJ2-3	CASSLRGAHTDTQYF	TGCGCCAGCAGCTTGCGGGGGGCCCACACAGATACGCAGTATTTT
TRBV15	-	TRBD2	TRBJ2-1	CATSGAGGLYNEQFF	TGTGCCACCAGCGGGGCGGGAGGGCTCTACAATGAGCAGTTCTTC
TRBV28	-	TRBD1	TRBJ1-5	CASTRQGYSNQPQHF	TGTGCCAGCACCAGACAGGGCTATAGCAATCAGCCCCAGCATTTT
TRBV5-1	-	TRBD1	TRBJ1-4	CASSLAPGQMGEKLFF	TGCGCCAGCAGCTTGGCACCGGGACAGATGGGGGAAAAACTGTTTTTT
TRBV19	-	-	TRBJ2-4	CASSIPQSNQYF	TGTGCCAGTAGTATACCCCAGAGTAATCAGTACTTC
TRBV6-8	few	TRBD1	TRBJ1-5	CASSADRGRRPQHF	TGTGCCAGCAGTGCAGACAGGGGGCGGCGGCCCCAGCATTTT
TRBV6-8	-	TRBD1	TRBJ1-2	CASTSTGGYGYGYTF	TGTGCCAGCACCTCGACAGGGGGCTATGGCTATGGCTACACCTTC
TRBV6-8	-	-	TRBJ1-2	CASTRGRGSYGYTF	TGTGCCAGCACCAGAGGGCGGGGGAGCTATGGCTACACCTTC
TRBV9	-	-	TRBJ2-3	CASNGWASTDTQYF	TGTGCCAGCAACGGGTGGGCTAGCACAGATACGCAGTATTTT
TRBV6-8	few	TRBD2	TRBJ2-2	CASRFSSGTFTGELFF	TGTGCCAGCAGATTCTCTAGCGGGACTTTCACCGGGGAGCTGTTTTTT
TRBV19	few	-	TRBJ2-2	CASSIGTFTGELFF	TGTGCCAGTAGTATAGGGACCTTCACCGGGGAGCTGTTTTTT
TRBV25-1	-	-	TRBJ2-5	CASSKGLQETQYF	TGTGCCAGCAGTAAGGGCCTCCAAGAGACCCAGTACTTC
TRBV28	few	-	TRBJ1-2	CASSLLVLETSGYTF	TGTGCCAGCAGTTTATTGGTGCTAGAGACGAGCGGCTACACCTTC
TRBV11-3	medium-sized	-	TRBJ2-3	CASSLSGGRRGADTQYF	TGTGCCAGCAGCTTATCCGGGGGGCGCCGTGGCGCAGATACGCAGTATTTT
TRBV5-1	-	TRBD1	TRBJ2-2	CASSLGPGGNTGELFF	TGCGCCAGCAGCTTGGGTCCAGGGGGAAACACCGGGGAGCTGTTTTTT
TRBV11-3	-	-	TRBJ2-1	CASSLTGDYNEQFF	TGTGCCAGCAGCTTAACTGGAGACTACAATGAGCAGTTCTTC
TRBV28	-	-	TRBJ2-7	CASSSSGTIEQYF	TGTGCCAGCAGTAGTAGCGGTACCATCGAGCAGTACTTC
TRBV9	-	-	TRBJ1-5	CASSLDLSQPQHF	TGTGCCAGCAGTCTGGATTTAAGTCAGCCCCAGCATTTT
TRBV19	-	TRBD1	TRBJ2-6	CASKDRGVSGANVLTF	TGTGCCAGTAAGGACAGGGGGGTTTCTGGGGCCAACGTCCTGACTTTC
TRBV28	-	TRBD1	TRBJ1-2	CASSSIGQGVYGYTF	TGTGCCAGCAGTTCAATCGGACAGGGGGTATATGGCTACACCTTC
TRBV5-1	-	TRBD2	TRBJ2-2	CASSLGGGRPNTGELFF	TGCGCCAGCAGCTTGGGTGGCGGGAGGCCGAACACCGGGGAGCTGTTTTTT
TRBV29-1	few	-	TRBJ2-2	CSVGPEGKGGELFF	TGCAGCGTTGGCCCCGAAGGGAAGGGCGGGGAGCTGTTTTTT
TRBV9	medium-sized	-	TRBJ2-1	CASSSGTPYNEQFF	TGTGCCAGCAGCTCCGGGACCCCCTACAATGAGCAGTTCTTC
TRBV6-8	-	TRBD2	TRBJ2-3	CASSRLAGRGTDTQYF	TGTGCCAGCAGTAGACTAGCGGGAAGGGGCACAGATACGCAGTATTTT
TRBV6-8	few	TRBD1	TRBJ2-7	CASRRSAQGAYEQYF	TGTGCCAGCAGGAGGTCGGCCCAGGGGGCCTACGAGCAGTACTTC
TRBV18	few	-	TRBJ2-7	CASSKSPLDYEQYF	TGTGCCAGCTCAAAATCCCCACTCGACTACGAGCAGTACTTC
TRBV11-3	-	-	TRBJ1-4	CASSRDRSNEKLFF	TGTGCCAGCAGCCGCGACAGAAGTAATGAAAAACTGTTTTTT
TRBV28	-	TRBD1	TRBJ1-4	CASSSGTALDEKLFF	TGTGCCAGCAGTAGCGGGACAGCTCTTGATGAAAAACTGTTTTTT
TRBV6-8	few	TRBD1	TRBJ1-3	CASRVTGIGNTIYF	TGTGCCAGCAGGGTGACAGGGATTGGAAACACCATATATTTT
TRBV5-1	-	TRBD1	TRBJ1-1	CASSQGQGLSEAFF	TGCGCCAGCAGCCAAGGACAGGGGTTATCTGAAGCTTTCTTT
TRBV18	-	-	TRBJ1-2	CASSPTTGTELSGYTF	TGTGCCAGCTCACCAACGACGGGCACGGAACTTTCTGGCTACACCTTC
TRBV5-1	-	TRBD1	TRBJ2-1	CASSLRGQGVEQFF	TGCGCCAGCAGCTTGAGGGGACAGGGGGTTGAGCAGTTCTTC
TRBV12-5	few	-	TRBJ2-2	CASGPPGSNTGELFF	TGTGCTAGTGGCCCACCAGGGTCGAACACCGGGGAGCTGTTTTTT
TRBV19	-	-	TRBJ2-5	CASNRQETQYF	TGTGCCAGTAACAGACAAGAGACCCAGTACTTC
TRBV5-1	-	-	TRBJ2-7	CASSLAQGPYEQYF	TGCGCCAGCAGCTTGGCACAGGGTCCCTACGAGCAGTACTTC
TRBV19	-	-	TRBJ2-3	CATGFRSATDTQYF	TGTGCCACCGGTTTTAGGAGCGCCACAGATACGCAGTATTTT
TRBV19	-	-	TRBJ1-5	CASSMYPRGRGDQPQHF	TGTGCCAGTAGTATGTACCCACGGGGGAGAGGCGATCAGCCCCAGCATTTT
TRBV15	large	-	TRBJ1-2	CATSRDLNSWLDGYTF	TGTGCCACCAGCAGAGATCTGAACAGTTGGCTTGATGGCTACACCTTC
TRBV23-1	-	-	TRBJ1-1	CASSLTRNTEAFF	TGCGCCAGCAGCTTAACCAGGAACACTGAAGCTTTCTTT
TRBV18	-	-	TRBJ2-5	CASSPMVETQYF	TGTGCCAGCTCACCAATGGTGGAGACCCAGTACTTC
TRBV11-1	few	TRBD2	TRBJ2-3	CASSSAPGLAGVTDTQYF	TGTGCCAGCAGCTCCGCACCGGGACTAGCGGGGGTTACAGATACGCAGTATTTT
TRBV28	-	TRBD1	TRBJ1-2	CASSFWTGGLDGYTF	TGTGCCAGCAGTTTCTGGACAGGGGGATTAGATGGCTACACCTTC
TRBV30	few	-	TRBJ1-1	CALEADLLRTTEAFF	TGTGCCCTGGAGGCTGACCTACTCCGAACAACTGAAGCTTTCTTT
TRBV29-1	-	-	TRBJ1-2	CSVAVVGANYGYTF	TGCAGCGTTGCCGTGGTAGGAGCTAACTATGGCTACACCTTC
TRBV19	-	-	TRBJ1-1	CASGEGENTEAFF	TGTGCCAGTGGGGAGGGCGAGAACACTGAAGCTTTCTTT
TRBV11-3	large	-	TRBJ2-3	CASSLDAGTSTDTQYF	TGTGCCAGCAGCTTAGACGCCGGAACTAGCACAGATACGCAGTATTTT
TRBV9	few	-	TRBJ2-3	CASSVGSRTDTQYF	TGTGCCAGCAGCGTAGGGTCACGCACAGATACGCAGTATTTT
TRBV18	-	TRBD2	TRBJ2-1	CASSPPTSGISEQFF	TGTGCCAGCTCACCACCGACTAGCGGGATTAGTGAGCAGTTCTTC
TRBV5-1	-	TRBD1	TRBJ1-1	CASSPAARTGGRSTEAFF	TGCGCCAGCAGCCCCGCTGCTCGGACAGGGGGCCGGAGCACTGAAGCTTTCTTT
TRBV11-3	-	-	TRBJ2-1	CASSTVAMDYNEQFF	TGTGCCAGCAGCACGGTGGCGATGGACTACAATGAGCAGTTCTTC